The clone carrying this TCR beta chain occurred a few times. Germline assignment: CDR1 SGHDT and CDR2 YYEEEE. Germline trimming cut 4 bases from V and 1 base from J; bases unmatched to any gene: 7. CDR3 length equals 16 residues. This sample stems from a study of cytomegalovirus exposure and HLA in healthy donors. PCR was performed using 60 Vbeta and 13 Jbeta primers. Only in-frame clones appear in the TCRdb table, and some are missing; sequencing was by immunoSEQ multiplex PCR. The table shows around 80,000 clones, with 62% occurring only once. The specimen sequenced was PBMCs. The chain has TRBV5-6 and TRBJ1-1; 10 bases fit TRBD1. The receptor comes from a male donor in good health and CMV-seropositive. The chain's CDR3 is CASSPHRDRGNTEAFF. The CDR3 bases are TGTGCCAGCAGCCCCCACCGGGACAGGGGGAACACTGAAGCTTTCTTT.